This T cell receptor beta chain is drawn from a study of blood T cell repertoires in COVID-19. Profiled with immunoSEQ multiplex PCR; TCRdb holds only in-frame clones, not every one. The sample carries some 450,000 clones, approximately 88% recorded once. The sequence derives from a woman aged 45-65 years with COVID-19, enrolled during active disease. Sequencing was done on a sample of peripheral blood.

The CDR3 reads CASSLGVGAGYEQYF. In nucleotides, the CDR3 is TGTGCCAGCAGCCTCGGAGTGGGGGCAGGATACGAGCAGTACTTC. The chain has TRBV7-2 and TRBJ2-7; a possible D gene is TRBD1 (6 bases). The CDR3 runs 15 residues. V shed 5 bases and J shed 4 bases, with 18 bases lying between them. Looked up from germline, CDR1 is SGHTA and CDR2 is FQGNSA.